The 14 T cell receptor beta chains listed next were all sequenced from one sample in a study of T-cell memory formation after mild COVID-19. Each CDR3 protein is one row after TCRdb ran MiXCR on the 5' RACE reads. This table has 550,000 to 700,000 distinct CDR3 sequences, roughly 18% appearing once. The sequenced sample was PBMCs or a T cell subset sorted from them (not recorded which). These receptors all stem from an adult woman who had mild COVID-19 (a few samples of this study predate the infection). Cell type and time point are not known.

The V gene is TRBV20-1, the J gene TRBJ2-7; no definite D call. Germline loops: CDR1 DFQATT, CDR2 SNEGSKA (reference sequence). The CDR3 runs 13 residues. Trimming removed 1 base at V and 5 bases at J, with 12 bases between. DNA for the CDR3: TGCAGTGCTAGAGTGTGGTCTCGCAACGAGCAGTACTTC. Its protein product is CSARVWSRNEQYF.

This clonotype was detected a few times. J is TRBJ1-2 and V is TRBV15; D unclear. This CDR3 comprises 14 residues. The V end lost 1 base, the J end lost 2 bases, and 8 bases lay between the germline ends. Germline assignment: CDR1 LNHNV and CDR2 YYDKDF (reference sequence). The CDR3 coding sequence is TGTGCCACCAGCAGAGGGACGGAAAACTATGGCTACACCTTC. It yields the protein CATSRGTENYGYTF.

This clonotype has only a few counts. The V gene is TRBV3-1, the J gene TRBJ2-7; 8 bases line up with TRBD1. CDR3 length equals 17 residues. In germline, CDR1 is LGHDT, CDR2 YNNKEL (reference sequence). The V segment lost 4 bases and the J segment 1 base; nucleotides outside the gene matches: 12. The CDR3 here is CASSRALLRDRSYEQYF. The CDR3 bases are TGTGCCAGCAGCCGAGCCCTCCTCCGGGACAGGTCCTACGAGCAGTACTTC.

This clonotype showed up just a few times. V and J are TRBV10-3 and TRBJ2-7; 11 bases map to TRBD1. This CDR3 has 15 amino acids. From germline, CDR1 is ENHRY and CDR2 SYGVKD. With V trimmed by 4 bases and J by 2 bases, 4 bases remained unmatched. The CDR3 DNA sequence: TGTGCCATCAGTGCTCCGGGACAGGGGGCCTACGAGCAGTACTTC. This encodes CAISAPGQGAYEQYF.

V and J are TRBV7-2 and TRBJ1-3; 7 nucleotides agree with TRBD1. With 2 bases clipped from V and 1 base from J, the junction kept 8 bases outside the gene matches. The CDR3 is 17 residues long. CDR1 is SGHTA, CDR2 FQGNSA, per germline. This CDR3 reads CASSLWAGGLSGNTIYF. CDR3 DNA sequence: TGTGCCAGCAGCTTATGGGCAGGGGGTCTGTCTGGAAACACCATATATTTT. Based on the CDR3 plus reference TRBV7-2 and TRBJ1-3, the full variable domain is GAGVSQSPSNKVTEKGKDVELRCDPISGHTALYWYRQSLGQGLEFLIYFQGNSAPDKSGLPSDRFSAERTGGSVSTLTIQRTQQEDSAVYLCASSLWAGGLSGNTIYFGEGSWLTVV.

This clonotype was recorded many times. The chain has TRBV6-5 and TRBJ1-1, with D unclear. V lost 7 bases, J lost 1 base, and 13 bases lay in between. The CDR3 is made up of 14 amino acids. CDR1 is MNHEY, CDR2 SVGAGI, per germline. CDR3 protein: CASNEVRTNTEAFF. The CDR3 DNA follows: TGTGCCAGCAACGAAGTTAGGACGAACACTGAAGCTTTCTTT.

The rearrangement links TRBV20-1 to TRBJ1-2; D remains ambiguous. Per germline, CDR1 DFQATT and CDR2 SNEGSKA (reference sequence). V was trimmed by 6 bases and J by 4 bases, leaving 12 bases between them. The CDR3 is made up of 12 amino acids. CDR3 coding DNA: TGCAGTGCCCCTAAAGGGAGCTATGGCTACACCTTC. Residues: CSAPKGSYGYTF.

This clonotype was observed a handful of times. The chain recombines TRBV7-2 with TRBJ2-3; 8 bases map to TRBD1. The V gene's germline CDR1 is SGHTA and CDR2 FQGNSA. There are 15 residues in the CDR3. J was trimmed by 4 bases and V by 8 bases; bases with no gene match: 11. CDR3 sequence: CASGLTGAGADTQYF. As DNA, the CDR3 is TGTGCCAGCGGTTTGACAGGGGCTGGTGCAGATACGCAGTATTTT.

This clonotype showed up just a few times. This sequence joins TRBV13 and TRBJ1-5; D gene uncertain. The V gene lost 4 bases and the J gene lost 4 bases, with 11 bases spanning the gap. CDR1 is PRHDT, CDR2 FYEKMQ, per germline (reference sequence). The CDR3 sequence is 14 residues long. The CDR3 loop is CASSSVRWNQPQHF. In DNA form, the CDR3 reads TGTGCCAGCAGCTCCGTACGGTGGAATCAGCCCCAGCATTTT.

Remarks on this clonotype: Just one base apart from a much larger clone, this may be a read error. This chain's CDR3 is CASSYSETKYF. The CDR3 DNA sequence: TGTGCCAGCAGTTATTCGGAGACCAAGTACTTC. The V gene is TRBV28, the J gene TRBJ2-5; D remains ambiguous. CDR3 size: 11 residues. Germline V lookup: CDR1 MDHEN, CDR2 SYDVKM. Supplemented by reference TRBV28 and TRBJ2-5, the full variable domain reads DVKVTQSSRYLVKRTGEKVFLECVQDMDHENMFWYRQDPGLGLRLIYFSYDVKMKEKGDIPEGYSVSREKKERFSLILESASTNQTSMYLCASSYSETKYFGPGTRLLVL.

The rearrangement joins TRBV11-3 to TRBJ2-1; TRBD2 is a possible D gene (6 bases). Deletions cut 5 bases from V and 5 bases from J, with 13 bases between. Germline V gene sequence: CDR1 SGHNT, CDR2 YENEEA. The CDR3 totals 14 residues. CDR3: CASSGRLTNNEQFF. The CDR3 DNA sequence: TGTGCCAGCAGCGGGAGGTTGACTAACAATGAGCAGTTCTTC.

This clonotype occurred many times. This chain joins TRBV24-1 and TRBJ2-6; the match to TRBD1 covers 8 bases. The CDR3 contains 19 residues. V was clipped by 7 bases and J by 0 bases; unmatched bases: 13. Germline CDR1 is KGHDR and CDR2 is SFDVKD. CDR3 coding DNA: TGTGCCACCAGCTCCGGCCGGGACAGGTACTACTCTGGGGCCAACGTCCTGACTTTC. This translates into CATSSGRDRYYSGANVLTF.

This clonotype was picked up a small number of times. The V gene is TRBV3-1, the J gene TRBJ2-7, with 13 bases identical to TRBD2. CDR1 and CDR2 (germline): LGHDT, YNNKEL (reference sequence). The CDR3 has 15 amino acids. Trimming took 7 bases from V and 7 from J; bases not matched to a gene: 10. The CDR3 loop reads CASTLGLAGAGEQYF. The CDR3 nucleotides read TGTGCCAGCACCCTCGGACTAGCGGGGGCCGGGGAGCAGTACTTC.

This clonotype occurred a few times. The chain carries TRBV7-9 and TRBJ1-5; a weak D match, TRBD1 (5 bases). Germline CDR1 reads SEHNR; CDR2 reads FQNEAQ (reference sequence). The CDR3 length is 14 residues. The V and J ends lost 5 bases and 6 bases respectively, with 14 bases between them. The CDR3 region is CASSLGTDSQPQHF. The DNA for the CDR3 is TGTGCCAGCAGCCTTGGGACCGACAGTCAGCCCCAGCATTTT.